Presented here are 23 T cell receptor beta chains from one specimen sequenced in a study of T-cell reconstitution after alpha-beta-depleted transplantation in children. Preparation of the TCRbeta library used unique molecular identifiers. TCRdb recomputed calls from the PCR reads with MiXCR, one row per CDR3 protein. The table records around 360,000 distinct CDR3 sequences, around a tenth of them present only once. Here the sequenced sample was PBMCs from the stem cell graft donor, taken from the stem cell graft. Source of these receptors: a human donor who donated a stem cell graft to a child with acute lymphoblastic leukemia.

Many counts were recorded for this clonotype. The chain couples TRBV20-1 to TRBJ2-7, with TRBD2 identical over 7 bases. Per the germline V gene, CDR1 is DFQATT and CDR2 is SNEGSKA (reference sequence). The CDR3 totals 13 residues. V lost 3 bases to trimming and J lost 4 bases; unmatched junction nucleotides: 6. This CDR3 reads CSASGLAVYEQYF. The DNA of the CDR3 is TGCAGTGCTAGTGGGCTAGCGGTGTACGAGCAGTACTTC.

This clonotype was observed many times. This chain connects TRBV7-2 to TRBJ1-1; no reliable D call. The CDR3 length is 15 residues. V gave up 5 bases and J gave up 1 base, with 14 bases separating them. Germline CDR1 reads SGHTA; CDR2 reads FQGNSA. The CDR3 region is CASSLSGPRNTEAFF. CDR3 in DNA: TGTGCCAGCAGCCTTTCCGGGCCCCGGAACACTGAAGCTTTCTTT.

This clonotype was recorded at least ten times. The chain employs TRBV29-1 and TRBJ2-3, with 7 bases aligning to TRBD2. V shed 1 base, J shed 4 bases, and the junction held 5 bases outside the gene matches. The CDR3 has 14 residues. CDR1 SQVTM and CDR2 ANQGSEA come from the germline V gene. The CDR3 DNA is TGCAGCGTTGAAGCGGGAGGAGTGTCAGATACGCAGTATTTT. It encodes CSVEAGGVSDTQYF.

The gene calls are TRBV6-2 or TRBV6-3 and TRBJ2-1; 15 bases agree with TRBD2. The CDR3 is 19 amino acids. V was pared by 2 bases and J by 0 bases, with 5 bases of the junction left unmatched. Germline V gives CDR1 MNHEY, CDR2 SVGEGT. The CDR3 nucleotides read TGTGCCAGCAGTTACCAGGGACTAGCGGGAGGCCCCTCCTACAATGAGCAGTTCTTC. This codes for CASSYQGLAGGPSYNEQFF.

This clonotype was observed a handful of times. CDR3 DNA sequence: TGTGCCTGGAGGACACAGGGCCTCACCGGGGAGCTGTTTTTT. Encoded protein: CAWRTQGLTGELFF. This chain uses TRBV30 with TRBJ2-2, with D maybe TRBD1 (6 bases). The CDR3 is 14 amino acids. V dropped 3 bases and J dropped 4 bases, with 12 bases sitting between them. Germline V gene data show CDR1 as GTSNPN and CDR2 as SVGIG (reference sequence).

A few counts support this clonotype. V is TRBV20-1 and J is TRBJ1-1; tentatively, D is TRBD1 (5 bases). This CDR3 spans 15 amino acids. The V gene's germline CDR1 is DFQATT and CDR2 SNEGSKA (reference sequence). With 0 bases removed from V and 6 bases from J, the gap between germline ends came to 17 bases. The CDR3 DNA follows: TGCAGTGCTAGAGATCTGGGGGGGGTAGCACCTGAAGCTTTCTTT. As protein: CSARDLGGVAPEAFF.

Worth noting for this clonotype: A much bigger clone sits one base away, suggesting this may be a read error. The chain employs TRBV12-3 or TRBV12-4 and TRBJ2-5, with 7 positions matching TRBD2. The CDR3 has 14 amino acids. Written as DNA, the CDR3 is TGTGCCACCAGTCCCCGGGGGGACCAAGAGACCCAGTACTTC. Its translation: CATSPRGDQETQYF.

This clonotype was found a few times. V gene TRBV4-2 combines with J gene TRBJ2-1, with TRBD2 matching over 12 bases. V was clipped by 0 bases and J by 2 bases; unmatched bases: 8. The CDR3 contains 19 residues. Germline loops: CDR1 LGHNA, CDR2 YNFKEQ. Written as DNA, the CDR3 is TGTGCCAGCAGCCAAGAGGCCTTACTAGCGGGAGGACCCTACAATGAGCAGTTCTTC. Its protein product is CASSQEALLAGGPYNEQFF.

V gene TRBV7-8 combines with J gene TRBJ2-7, with 8 nucleotides matching TRBD1. Germline CDR1 reads SGHVS; CDR2 reads FQNEAQ. The CDR3 is made up of 16 amino acids. V was pared by 5 bases and J by 6 bases, with 15 bases of the junction left unmatched. The CDR3 region has the DNA TGTGCCAGCAGCCCGCCAGGTGACAGGGGATGGGGCGAGCAGTACTTC. Its protein product is CASSPPGDRGWGEQYF. Full variable domain (missing parts from reference TRBV7-8 and TRBJ2-7): GAGVSQSPRYKVAKRGQDVALRCDPISGHVSLFWYQQALGQGPEFLTYFQNEAQLDKSGLPSDRFFAERPEGSVSTLKIQRTQQEDSAVYLCASSPPGDRGWGEQYFGPGTRLTVT.

Many counts were recorded for this clonotype. The rearrangement links TRBV5-5 to TRBJ2-1, with 7 bases identical to TRBD1. This CDR3 is 14 amino acids long. J lost 7 bases, V lost 0 bases, and 4 bases had no gene match. Looked up from germline, CDR1 is SGHKS and CDR2 is YYEKEE (reference sequence). In DNA form, the CDR3 reads TGTGCCAGCAGCTTGGAACAGGGGCGGAATGAGCAGTTCTTC. Translating it yields CASSLEQGRNEQFF.

This clonotype was picked up many times. The chain uses TRBV5-1 and TRBJ2-2; a weak D match, TRBD2 (5 bases). CDR1 is SGHRS, CDR2 YFSETQ, per germline. The CDR3 is 13 amino acids. Trimming took off 4 bases at V and 6 bases at J, with 10 bases between the two ends. CDR3 residues: CASSLSGSGELFF. The CDR3 DNA is TGCGCCAGCAGCCTGTCGGGATCCGGGGAGCTGTTTTTT.

Details on this clonotype: One junction end does not reproduce the germline sequence, and a read error may be involved. V and J are TRBV27 and TRBJ2-7; D is unresolved. The CDR3 runs to 13 residues. Germline V CDR1 and CDR2: MNHEY, SMNVEV (reference sequence). CDR3 in amino acids: CARRSLRTYEQYF. In nucleotides, the CDR3 is TGTGCCCGCAGATCCTTGCGGACCTACGAGCAGTACTTC.

There are many counts of this clonotype. The V and J genes are TRBV25-1 and TRBJ1-1; 8 positions match TRBD1. The CDR3 runs to 18 residues. Germline trimming cut 1 base from V and 1 base from J; bases unmatched to any gene: 11. The germline V gene encodes CDR1 MGHDK and CDR2 SYGVNS. The CDR3 nucleotides are TGTGCCAGCAGTGAATGGGGGTCAGGGGGCGTCGGGAACACTGAAGCTTTCTTT. It codes for CASSEWGSGGVGNTEAFF.

There are a few counts of this clonotype. The chain links TRBV7-3 to TRBJ2-3, with TRBD1 matching over 11 bases. The ends lost 2 bases at V and 4 bases at J; junction bases unmatched: 5. The CDR3 consists of 16 residues. CDR1 is SGHTA and CDR2 is FQGTGA in the germline V gene. The CDR3 reads CASSLGPGQGADTQYF. The CDR3, as DNA: TGTGCCAGCAGCTTAGGACCGGGACAGGGGGCAGATACGCAGTATTTT.

This clonotype was found a few times. The chain employs TRBV29-1 and TRBJ1-3; no reliable D call. The CDR3 is made up of 13 amino acids. Germline CDR1 and CDR2: SQVTM and ANQGSEA. Between the trimmed V and J ends, which lost 0 bases and 5 bases, there was a span of 8 bases. The CDR3 DNA reads TGCAGCGTTGAAGATCTCGGCCGAAACACCATATATTTT. Translating gives CSVEDLGRNTIYF.

The table lists this clonotype with a few counts. This sequence joins TRBV20-1 and TRBJ1-4, with TRBD1 as a possible D gene (6 bases). This CDR3 region has 16 residues. With 0 bases removed from V and 6 bases from J, the gap between germline ends came to 17 bases. Per the germline V gene, CDR1 is DFQATT and CDR2 is SNEGSKA (reference sequence). Here the CDR3 DNA reads TGCAGTGCTAGAGATACCAGGGGAAGAGTAGATGAAAAACTGTTTTTT. Its protein is CSARDTRGRVDEKLFF.

The gene calls are TRBV5-5 and TRBJ2-2, with D possibly being TRBD1 (6 bases). Trimming removed 4 bases from V and 3 bases from J, with 13 bases in between. Germline-derived CDR1 and CDR2 are SGHKS and YYEKEE (reference sequence). The CDR3 has 15 residues. The CDR3 DNA reads TGTGCCAGCAGCGCCTCACAGGGAGACACCGGGGAGCTGTTTTTT. Amino acids: CASSASQGDTGELFF.

The table lists this clonotype with a few counts. The chain links TRBV5-1 to TRBJ1-5; D is unresolved. The CDR3 covers 14 residues. Deletions cut 7 bases from V and 9 bases from J, with 20 bases between. The germline CDR1 and CDR2 sequences are SGHRS and YFSETQ. The CDR3 is CASAITAGGPPQHF. The CDR3 DNA reads TGCGCCAGCGCCATAACAGCCGGAGGTCCGCCCCAGCATTTT.

This clonotype was observed a handful of times. The chain joins TRBV11-2 to TRBJ2-2; 12 bases agree with TRBD2. V trimming: 0 bases; J trimming: 1 base; junction bases outside the gene matches: 0. The CDR3 is 17 amino acids. Per germline, CDR1 SGHAT and CDR2 FQNNGV. The CDR3 nucleotides read TGTGCCAGCAGCTTAGAACTAGCGGGGGGGAACACCGGGGAGCTGTTTTTT. Translation gives CASSLELAGGNTGELFF.

The V and J genes are TRBV12-3 or TRBV12-4 and TRBJ2-3; TRBD1 aligns across 7 bases. The CDR3 spans 15 residues. V lost 5 bases and J lost 0; bases outside the gene matches: 5. For the CDR3, the DNA is TGTGCCAGCAGTGTTGGGACAGCTAGCACAGATACGCAGTATTTT. This translates into CASSVGTASTDTQYF.

This sequence joins TRBV28 and TRBJ2-7, with TRBD1 as a possible D gene (6 bases). This CDR3 contains 13 residues. V dropped 9 bases and J dropped 2 bases, with 14 bases sitting between them. Germline V gene data show CDR1 as MDHEN and CDR2 as SYDVKM. CDR3 nucleotide sequence: TGTGCCAGTCAGGGGACCCCGACCTACGAGCAGTACTTC. It specifies CASQGTPTYEQYF.

The chain links TRBV20-1 to TRBJ2-6, with no clear D. Trimming pared 3 bases from V and 2 bases from J, leaving 5 bases between. This CDR3 is 13 amino acids long. Germline V gives CDR1 DFQATT, CDR2 SNEGSKA (reference sequence). In nucleotides, the CDR3 is TGCAGTGCTAGTGAAACTGGGGCCAACGTCCTGACTTTC. As protein: CSASETGANVLTF.

This clonotype was detected a few times. The genes are TRBV27 and TRBJ2-1; 10 positions match TRBD2. V dropped 5 bases and J dropped 4; count of bases not matched to a gene: 11. Germline V gene sequence: CDR1 MNHEY, CDR2 SMNVEV (reference sequence). CDR3 length: 17 residues. As DNA, the CDR3 is TGTGCCAGCAGTCCGGGGAGCGGGAGGGAGCTTTACAATGAGCAGTTCTTC. It is translated as CASSPGSGRELYNEQFF.